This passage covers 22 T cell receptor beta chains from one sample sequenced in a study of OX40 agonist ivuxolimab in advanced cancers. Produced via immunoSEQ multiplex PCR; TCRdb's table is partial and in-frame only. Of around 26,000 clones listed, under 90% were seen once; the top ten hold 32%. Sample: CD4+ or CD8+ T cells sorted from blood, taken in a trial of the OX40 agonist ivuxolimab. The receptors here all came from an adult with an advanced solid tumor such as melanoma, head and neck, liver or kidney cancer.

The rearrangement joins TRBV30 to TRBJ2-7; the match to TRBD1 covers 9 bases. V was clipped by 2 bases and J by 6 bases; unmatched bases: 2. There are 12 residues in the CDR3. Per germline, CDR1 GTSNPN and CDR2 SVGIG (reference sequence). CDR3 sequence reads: CAWSWDRAEQYF. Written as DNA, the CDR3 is TGTGCCTGGAGTTGGGACAGGGCCGAGCAGTACTTC.

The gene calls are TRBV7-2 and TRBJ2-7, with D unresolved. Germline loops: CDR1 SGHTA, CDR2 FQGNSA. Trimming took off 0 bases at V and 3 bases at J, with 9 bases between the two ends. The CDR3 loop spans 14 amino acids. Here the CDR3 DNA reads TGTGCCAGCAGCTTAGCCGAACGAGTCTACGAGCAGTACTTC. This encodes CASSLAERVYEQYF.

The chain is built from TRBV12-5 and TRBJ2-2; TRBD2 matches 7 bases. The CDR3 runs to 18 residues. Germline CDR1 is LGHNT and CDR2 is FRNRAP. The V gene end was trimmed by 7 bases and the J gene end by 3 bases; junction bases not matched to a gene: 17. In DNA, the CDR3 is TGTGCTAGTGCCCTGACTAGCCCTTCGGCACGTCACACCGGGGAGCTGTTTTTT. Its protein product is CASALTSPSARHTGELFF.

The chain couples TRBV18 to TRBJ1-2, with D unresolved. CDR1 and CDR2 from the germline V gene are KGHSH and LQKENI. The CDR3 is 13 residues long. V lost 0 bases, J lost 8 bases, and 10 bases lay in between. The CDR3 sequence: CASSPPGNGGYTF. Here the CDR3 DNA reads TGTGCCAGCTCACCACCCGGGAATGGCGGCTACACCTTC.

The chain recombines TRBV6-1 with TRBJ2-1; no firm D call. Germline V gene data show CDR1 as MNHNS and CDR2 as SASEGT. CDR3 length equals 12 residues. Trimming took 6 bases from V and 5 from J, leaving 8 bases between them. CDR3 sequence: CASSHSDNEQFF. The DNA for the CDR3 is TGTGCCAGCAGCCACAGTGACAATGAGCAGTTCTTC.

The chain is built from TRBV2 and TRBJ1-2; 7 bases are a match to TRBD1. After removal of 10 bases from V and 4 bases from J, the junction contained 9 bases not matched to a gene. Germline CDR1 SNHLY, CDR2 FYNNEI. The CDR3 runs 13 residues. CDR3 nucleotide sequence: TGTGCCATCTCCGGGACAGCCCTCTATGGCTACACCTTC. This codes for CAISGTALYGYTF.

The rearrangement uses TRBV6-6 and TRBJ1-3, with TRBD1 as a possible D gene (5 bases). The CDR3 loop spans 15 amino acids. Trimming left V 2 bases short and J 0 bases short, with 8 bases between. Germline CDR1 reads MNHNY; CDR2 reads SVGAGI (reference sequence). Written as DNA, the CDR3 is TGTGCCAGCAGTTACGGGGCTGGCTCTGGAAACACCATATATTTT. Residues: CASSYGAGSGNTIYF.

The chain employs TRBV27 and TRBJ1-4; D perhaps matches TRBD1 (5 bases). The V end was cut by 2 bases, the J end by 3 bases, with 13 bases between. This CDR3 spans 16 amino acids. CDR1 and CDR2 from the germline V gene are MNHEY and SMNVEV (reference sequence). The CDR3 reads CASSLGLGQANEKLFF. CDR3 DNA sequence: TGTGCCAGCAGTTTAGGTCTGGGGCAGGCTAATGAAAAACTGTTTTTT.

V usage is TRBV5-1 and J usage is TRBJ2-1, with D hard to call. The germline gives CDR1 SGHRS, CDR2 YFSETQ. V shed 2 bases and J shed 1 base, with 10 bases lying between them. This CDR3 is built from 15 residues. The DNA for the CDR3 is TGCGCCAGCAGCTTTTGGGAACAGTCCTACAATGAGCAGTTCTTC. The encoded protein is CASSFWEQSYNEQFF.

The CDR3 sequence: CASSRTGGEYNEQFF. The CDR3 bases are TGTGCCAGCAGCCGGACAGGGGGCGAATACAATGAGCAGTTCTTC. This chain uses TRBV28 with TRBJ2-1; 11 nucleotides align to TRBD1. J gave up 4 bases and V 6 bases, and 5 bases lay outside the gene matches. The CDR3 sequence is 15 residues long. Germline-derived CDR1 and CDR2 are MDHEN and SYDVKM.

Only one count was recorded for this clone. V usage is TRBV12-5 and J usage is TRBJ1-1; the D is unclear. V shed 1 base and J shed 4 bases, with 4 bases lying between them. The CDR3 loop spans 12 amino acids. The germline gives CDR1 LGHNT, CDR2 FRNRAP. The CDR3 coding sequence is TGTGCTAGTGGTTTGGGGGGCACTGAAGCTTTCTTT. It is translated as CASGLGGTEAFF.

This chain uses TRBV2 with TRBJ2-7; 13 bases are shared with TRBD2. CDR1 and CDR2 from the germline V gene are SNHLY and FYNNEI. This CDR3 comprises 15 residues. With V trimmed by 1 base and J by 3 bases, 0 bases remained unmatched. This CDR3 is CASSEGTSGGYEQYF. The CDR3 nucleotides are TGTGCCAGCAGTGAAGGGACTAGCGGGGGCTACGAGCAGTACTTC.

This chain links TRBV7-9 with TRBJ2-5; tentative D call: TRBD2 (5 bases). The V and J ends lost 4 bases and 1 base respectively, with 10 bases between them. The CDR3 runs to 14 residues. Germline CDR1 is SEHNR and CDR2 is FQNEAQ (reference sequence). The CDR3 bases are TGTGCCAGCAGCTCGGGAAGTCTCCAAGAGACCCAGTACTTC. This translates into CASSSGSLQETQYF.

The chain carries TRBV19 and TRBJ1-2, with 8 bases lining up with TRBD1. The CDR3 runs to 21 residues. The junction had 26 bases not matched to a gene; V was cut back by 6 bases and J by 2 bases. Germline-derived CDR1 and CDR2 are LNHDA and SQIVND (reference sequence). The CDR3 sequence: CASRGLARGAGGSIRNYGYTF. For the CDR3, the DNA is TGTGCCAGTAGGGGACTAGCGCGTGGGGCAGGGGGCTCGATCCGGAACTATGGCTACACCTTC.

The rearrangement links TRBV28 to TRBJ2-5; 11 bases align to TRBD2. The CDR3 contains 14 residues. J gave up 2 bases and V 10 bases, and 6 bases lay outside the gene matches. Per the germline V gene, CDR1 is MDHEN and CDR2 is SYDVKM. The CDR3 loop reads CATSGLAEQETQYF. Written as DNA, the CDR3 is TGTGCCACCTCGGGACTAGCGGAGCAAGAGACCCAGTACTTC. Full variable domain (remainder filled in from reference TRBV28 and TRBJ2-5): DVKVTQSSRYLVKRTGEKVFLECVQDMDHENMFWYRQDPGLGLRLIYFSYDVKMKEKGDIPEGYSVSREKKERFSLILESASTNQTSMYLCATSGLAEQETQYFGPGTRLLVL.

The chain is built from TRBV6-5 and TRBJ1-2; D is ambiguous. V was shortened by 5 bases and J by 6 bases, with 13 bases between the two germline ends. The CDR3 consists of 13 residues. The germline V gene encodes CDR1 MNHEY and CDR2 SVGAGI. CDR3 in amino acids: CASSTTRTDGYTF. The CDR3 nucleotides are TGTGCCAGCAGTACCACCAGGACGGATGGCTACACCTTC.

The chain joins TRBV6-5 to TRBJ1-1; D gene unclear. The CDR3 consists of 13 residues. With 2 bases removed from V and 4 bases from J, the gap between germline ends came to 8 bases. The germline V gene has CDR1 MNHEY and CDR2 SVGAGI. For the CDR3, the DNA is TGTGCCAGCAGTTACGGGCCCCTCACTGAAGCTTTCTTT. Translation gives CASSYGPLTEAFF.

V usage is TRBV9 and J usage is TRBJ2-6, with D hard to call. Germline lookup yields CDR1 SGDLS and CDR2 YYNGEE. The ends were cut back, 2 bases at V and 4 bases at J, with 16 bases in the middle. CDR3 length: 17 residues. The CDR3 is CASSVDKRGGGANVLTF. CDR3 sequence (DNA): TGTGCCAGCAGCGTGGATAAGCGAGGTGGCGGGGCCAACGTCCTGACTTTC.

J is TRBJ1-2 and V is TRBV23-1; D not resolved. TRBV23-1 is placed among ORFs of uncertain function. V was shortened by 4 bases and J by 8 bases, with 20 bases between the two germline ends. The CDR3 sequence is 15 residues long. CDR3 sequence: CASSLPPGVSGGYTF. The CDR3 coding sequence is TGCGCCAGCAGTCTACCTCCCGGGGTCTCGGGCGGCTACACCTTC.

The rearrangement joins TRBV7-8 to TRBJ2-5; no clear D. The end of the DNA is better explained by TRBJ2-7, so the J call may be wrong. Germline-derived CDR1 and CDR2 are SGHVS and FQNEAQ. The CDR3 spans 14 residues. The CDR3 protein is CASSLAWSAYEQYF. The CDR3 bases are TGTGCCAGCAGCTTAGCATGGTCAGCCTACGAGCAGTACTTC.

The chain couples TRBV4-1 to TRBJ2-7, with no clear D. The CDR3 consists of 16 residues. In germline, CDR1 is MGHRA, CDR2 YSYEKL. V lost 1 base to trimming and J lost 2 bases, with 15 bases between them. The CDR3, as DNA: TGCGCCAGCAGCCAAGGGGTGGAGACAAGGACCTACGAGCAGTACTTC. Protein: CASSQGVETRTYEQYF.

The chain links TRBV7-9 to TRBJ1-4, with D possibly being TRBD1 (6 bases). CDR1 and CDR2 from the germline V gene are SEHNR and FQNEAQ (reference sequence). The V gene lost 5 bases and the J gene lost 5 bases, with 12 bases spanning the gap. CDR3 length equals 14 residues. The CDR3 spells CASSTTGTNEKLFF. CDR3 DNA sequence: TGTGCCAGCAGCACGACAGGTACAAATGAAAAACTGTTTTTT.